The clone carrying this TCR beta chain was seen a handful of times. The target antigen is unknown. These data are taken from a study of cytomegalovirus exposure and HLA in healthy donors. Points from the study as a whole: Testing in vitro showed a few CMV-associated chains specific for CMV antigens.

Trimming cost V 8 bases and J 0 bases, with 14 bases left between them. The CDR3 has 14 residues. Germline lookup yields CDR1 SGHAT and CDR2 FQNNGV. In the PCR, 60 Vbeta and 13 Jbeta primers were used. Sequenced by immunoSEQ multiplex PCR; TCRdb stores in-frame clones only, minus some. The repertoire holds 50,000 to 70,000 clones, with approximately 75% as singletons. The specimen sequenced was PBMCs. The source of this sequence is a man younger than 40 in good health and CMV-seropositive. The rearrangement links TRBV11-2 to TRBJ2-7; tentatively, D is TRBD1 (5 bases). DNA of the CDR3: TGTGCCAGCTCCGTGACAGCAACCTCCTACGAGCAGTACTTC. As protein: CASSVTATSYEQYF.